The clone carrying this T cell receptor (beta chain) was counted between two and nine times. Germline V gene sequence: CDR1 MNHEY, CDR2 SMNVEV (reference sequence). The CDR3 length is 14 residues. The J segment lost 3 bases and the V segment lost 6 bases, leaving 5 bases of the junction unmatched. The record originates from a study of T cell changes during pregnancy in multiple sclerosis. Produced via immunoSEQ multiplex PCR; TCRdb's table is partial and in-frame only. The data show about 46,000 clones, with 94% seen just once and about 4.5% held by the top ten. The rearrangement links TRBV27 to TRBJ1-5; TRBD1 matches 7 bases. The material was CD8+ T cells from peripheral blood mononuclear cells, obtained in the first trimester of pregnancy. This clonotype was obtained from a female donor with multiple sclerosis, enrolled in a pregnancy study. CDR3: CASRTGTDNQPQHF. Written as DNA, the CDR3 is TGTGCCAGCAGAACCGGGACAGACAATCAGCCCCAGCATTTT.